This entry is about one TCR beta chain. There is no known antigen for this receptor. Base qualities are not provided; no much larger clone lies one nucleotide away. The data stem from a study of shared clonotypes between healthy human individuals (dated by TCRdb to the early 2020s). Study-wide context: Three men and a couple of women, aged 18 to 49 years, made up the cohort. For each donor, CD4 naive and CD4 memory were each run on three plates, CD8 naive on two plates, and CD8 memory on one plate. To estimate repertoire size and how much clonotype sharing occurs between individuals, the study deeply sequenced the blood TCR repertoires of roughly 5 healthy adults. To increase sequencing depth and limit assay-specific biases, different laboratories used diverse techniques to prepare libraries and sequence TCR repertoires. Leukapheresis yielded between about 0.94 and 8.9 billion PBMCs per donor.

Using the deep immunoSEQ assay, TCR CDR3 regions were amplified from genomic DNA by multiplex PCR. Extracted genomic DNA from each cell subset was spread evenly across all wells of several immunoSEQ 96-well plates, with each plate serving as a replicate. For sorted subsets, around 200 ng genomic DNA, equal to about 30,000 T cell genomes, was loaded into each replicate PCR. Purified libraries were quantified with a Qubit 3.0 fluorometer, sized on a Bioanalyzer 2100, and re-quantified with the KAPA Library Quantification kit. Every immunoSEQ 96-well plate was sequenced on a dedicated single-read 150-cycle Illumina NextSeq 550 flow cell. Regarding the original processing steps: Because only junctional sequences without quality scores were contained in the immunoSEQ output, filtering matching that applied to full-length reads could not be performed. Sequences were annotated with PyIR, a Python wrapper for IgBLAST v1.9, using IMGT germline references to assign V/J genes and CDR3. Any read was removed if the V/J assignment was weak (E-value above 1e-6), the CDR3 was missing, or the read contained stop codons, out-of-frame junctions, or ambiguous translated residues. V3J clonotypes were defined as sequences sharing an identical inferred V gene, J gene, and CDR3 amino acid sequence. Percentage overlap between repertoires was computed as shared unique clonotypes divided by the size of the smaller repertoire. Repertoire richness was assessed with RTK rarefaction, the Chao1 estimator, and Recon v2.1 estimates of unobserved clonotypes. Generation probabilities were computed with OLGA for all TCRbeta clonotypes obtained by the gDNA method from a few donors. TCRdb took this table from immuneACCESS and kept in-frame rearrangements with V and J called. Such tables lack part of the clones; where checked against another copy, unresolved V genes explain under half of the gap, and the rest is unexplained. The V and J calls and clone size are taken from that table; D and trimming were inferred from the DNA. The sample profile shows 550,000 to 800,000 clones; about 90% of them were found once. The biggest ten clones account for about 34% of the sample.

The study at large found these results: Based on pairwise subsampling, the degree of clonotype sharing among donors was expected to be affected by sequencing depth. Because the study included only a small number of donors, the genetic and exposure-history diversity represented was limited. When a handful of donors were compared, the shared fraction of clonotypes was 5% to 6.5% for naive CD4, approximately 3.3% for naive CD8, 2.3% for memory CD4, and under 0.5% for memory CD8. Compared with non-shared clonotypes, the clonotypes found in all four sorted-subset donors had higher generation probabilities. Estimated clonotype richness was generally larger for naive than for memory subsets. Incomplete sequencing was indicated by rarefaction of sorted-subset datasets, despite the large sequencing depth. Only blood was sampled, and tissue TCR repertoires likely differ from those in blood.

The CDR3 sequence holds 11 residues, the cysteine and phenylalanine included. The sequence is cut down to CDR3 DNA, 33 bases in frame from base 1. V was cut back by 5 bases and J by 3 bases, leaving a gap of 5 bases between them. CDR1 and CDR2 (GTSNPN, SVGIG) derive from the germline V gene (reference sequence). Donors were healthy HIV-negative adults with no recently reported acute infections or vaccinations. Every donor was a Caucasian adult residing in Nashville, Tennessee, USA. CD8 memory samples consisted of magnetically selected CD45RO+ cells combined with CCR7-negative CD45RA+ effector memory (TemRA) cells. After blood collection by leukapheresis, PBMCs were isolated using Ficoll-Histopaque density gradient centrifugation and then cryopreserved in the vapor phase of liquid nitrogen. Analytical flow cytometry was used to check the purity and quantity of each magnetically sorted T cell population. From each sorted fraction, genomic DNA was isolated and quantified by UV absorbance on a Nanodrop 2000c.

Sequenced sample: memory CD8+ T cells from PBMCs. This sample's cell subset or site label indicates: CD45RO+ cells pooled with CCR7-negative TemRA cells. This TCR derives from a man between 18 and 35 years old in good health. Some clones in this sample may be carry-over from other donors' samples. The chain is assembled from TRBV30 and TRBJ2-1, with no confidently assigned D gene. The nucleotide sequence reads TGTGCCTGGGTACTCTACAATGAGCAGTTCTTC. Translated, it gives CAWVLYNEQFF.